The clone carrying this TCR beta chain occurred a few times. Antigen: not known. Trimming cost V 6 bases and J 3 bases, with 15 bases left between them. The CDR3 extends over 14 amino acids. This specimen comes from a study of beta chain features in type 1 diabetes. Background on the study: Cell yields, gender and age were similar in healthy donors and patients. Study results and limitations: Fewer junction insertions and more nucleotide deletions appeared in type 1 diabetes patients.

Expressed TCRB transcripts were sequenced after all isolated RNA was converted to cDNA. Repertoires were generated with immunoSEQ multiplex PCR, while TCRdb's copy carries only in-frame clones and drops some. Of 300,000 to 350,000 clones detected, roughly 8% appear once; the ten largest clones hold more than 0.4%. Each of the CD4+ naive, central memory, regulatory and stem cell-like memory populations was sorted via CD45RO/CCR7/CD25/CD127/CD95/CD27. The chain employs TRBV6-7 and TRBJ2-7; TRBD2 might be the D (6 bases). TRBV6-7 is filed as an ORF, its function uncertain. Sequencing used central memory CD4+ T cells from blood. This sequence was found in a woman in her late teens or twenties in good health. CDR3 sequence (DNA): TGTGCCAGCAGCCGACTAGTCGGGTTCTACGAGCAGTACTTC. Translation: CASSRLVGFYEQYF.